This TCR beta chain came from a study of T-cell memory formation after mild COVID-19. Overall study context: Clusters were largely donor specific.

With constant-segment primers, 5'RACE yielded cDNA libraries of TCR alpha and TCR beta that carried sample barcodes and UMIs. MiXCR, run by TCRdb on the 5' RACE reads, gives a single entry per CDR3 protein. The top ten hold roughly 22% of the sample, which has hundreds of thousands of distinct CDR3 sequences, 14% seen once. There are many counts of this clonotype. What it binds is unknown. From germline, CDR1 is LNHNV and CDR2 YYDKDF (reference sequence). This CDR3 has 15 residues. V shed 1 base and J shed 5 bases, with 14 bases lying between them. Study results and caveats: Prior to infection, memory already included some responding clones, suggesting cross-reactive memory joined. Second-wave clones that peaked on day 37 lacked confirmed SARS-CoV-2 specificity.

This receptor was obtained from a young man who had mild COVID-19 (a few samples of this study predate the infection). Cell type and time point are not known. The sequenced sample was PBMCs or a T cell subset sorted from them (not recorded which). The J gene is TRBJ2-5, the V gene TRBV15; maybe TRBD1 (5 bases). For the CDR3, the DNA is TGTGCCACCAGCAGAGTTTACAGGAGTTTGGAGACCCAGTACTTC. It specifies CATSRVYRSLETQYF.